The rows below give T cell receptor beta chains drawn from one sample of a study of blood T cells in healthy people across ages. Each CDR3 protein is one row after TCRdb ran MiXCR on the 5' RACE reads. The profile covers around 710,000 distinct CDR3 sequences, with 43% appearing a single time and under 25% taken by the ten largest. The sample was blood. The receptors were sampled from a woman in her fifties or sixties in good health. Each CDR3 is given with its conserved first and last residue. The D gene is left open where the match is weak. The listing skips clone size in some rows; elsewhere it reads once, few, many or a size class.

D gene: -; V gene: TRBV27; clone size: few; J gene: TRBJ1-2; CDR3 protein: CASSLREGYGYTF; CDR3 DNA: TGTGCCAGCAGTTTACGAGAGGGCTATGGCTACACCTTC
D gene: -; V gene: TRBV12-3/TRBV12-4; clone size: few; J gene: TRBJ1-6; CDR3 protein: CASSLPVGSYNSPLHF; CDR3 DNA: TGTGCCAGCAGTTTACCGGTAGGCAGCTATAATTCACCCCTCCACTTT
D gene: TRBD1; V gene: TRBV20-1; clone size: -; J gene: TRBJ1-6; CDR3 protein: CMPGTANSPLHF; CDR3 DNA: TGCATGCCCGGGACAGCGAATTCACCCCTCCACTTT
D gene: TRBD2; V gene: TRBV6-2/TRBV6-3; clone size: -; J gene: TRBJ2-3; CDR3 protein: CASSLLAGGRDTQYF; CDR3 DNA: TGTGCCAGCAGCCTTCTAGCGGGGGGCAGAGATACGCAGTATTTT
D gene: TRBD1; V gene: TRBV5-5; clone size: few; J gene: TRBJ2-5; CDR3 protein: CASSYDRDQTQYF; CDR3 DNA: TGTGCCAGCAGCTATGACAGGGACCAGACCCAGTACTTC
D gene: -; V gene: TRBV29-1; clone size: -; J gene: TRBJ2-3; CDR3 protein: CSVEPSTDTQYF; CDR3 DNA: TGCAGCGTTGAGCCTAGCACAGATACGCAGTATTTT
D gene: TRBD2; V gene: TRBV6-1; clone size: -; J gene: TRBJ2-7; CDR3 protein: CASSDPLAGSSYEQYF; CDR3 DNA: TGTGCCAGCAGTGACCCTCTAGCGGGAAGCTCCTACGAGCAGTACTTC
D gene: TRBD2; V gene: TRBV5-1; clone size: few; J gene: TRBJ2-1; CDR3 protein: CASSRQQMSGRGVGEQFF; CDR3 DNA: TGCGCCAGCAGCCGACAACAGATGAGCGGGAGGGGCGTTGGGGAGCAGTTCTTC
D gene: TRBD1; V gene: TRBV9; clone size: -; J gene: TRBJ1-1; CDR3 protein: CASSGQGSVVTEAFF; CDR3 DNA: TGTGCCAGCAGCGGACAGGGGTCGGTAGTCACTGAAGCTTTCTTT
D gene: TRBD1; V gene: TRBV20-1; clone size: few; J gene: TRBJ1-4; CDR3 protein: CSATHTTGAKKLFF; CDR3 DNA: TGCAGTGCCACCCACACCACAGGGGCTAAAAAACTGTTTTTT
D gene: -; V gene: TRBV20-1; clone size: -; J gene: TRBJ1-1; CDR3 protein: CSAAPFGLDSNTEAFF; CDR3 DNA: TGCAGTGCTGCCCCGTTTGGCCTGGACTCGAACACTGAAGCTTTCTTT
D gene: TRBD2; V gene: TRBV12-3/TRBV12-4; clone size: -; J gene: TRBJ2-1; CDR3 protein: CASSYAPGLAGGTTYNEQFF; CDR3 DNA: TGTGCCAGCAGTTACGCACCGGGACTAGCGGGGGGAACGACCTACAATGAGCAGTTCTTC
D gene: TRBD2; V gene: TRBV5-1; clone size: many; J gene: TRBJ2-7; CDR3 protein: CASGTSGSGEQYF; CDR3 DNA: TGCGCCAGTGGGACTAGCGGGAGCGGCGAGCAGTACTTC
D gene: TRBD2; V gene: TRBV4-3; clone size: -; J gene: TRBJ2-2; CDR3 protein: CASSQVMGGRDTGELFF; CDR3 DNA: TGCGCCAGCAGCCAAGTGATGGGCGGGAGAGACACCGGGGAGCTGTTTTTT
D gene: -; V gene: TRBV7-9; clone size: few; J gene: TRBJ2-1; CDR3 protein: CASSPQVWIPPNEQFF; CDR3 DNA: TGTGCCAGCAGCCCCCAAGTGTGGATTCCCCCCAATGAGCAGTTCTTC
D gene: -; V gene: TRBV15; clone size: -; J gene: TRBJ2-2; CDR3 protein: CATSKVSNTGELFF; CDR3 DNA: TGTGCCACCAGCAAGGTTAGCAACACCGGGGAGCTGTTTTTT
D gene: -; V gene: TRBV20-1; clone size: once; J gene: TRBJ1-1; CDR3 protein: CSAGDAGDTYSEAFF; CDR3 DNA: TGCAGTGCCGGGGACGCCGGGGACACTTATTCTGAAGCTTTCTTT
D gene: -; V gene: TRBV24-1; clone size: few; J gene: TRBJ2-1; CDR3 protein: CATSQLGGSSGEQFF; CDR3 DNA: TGTGCCACCAGTCAGTTAGGAGGATCCTCCGGTGAGCAGTTCTTC
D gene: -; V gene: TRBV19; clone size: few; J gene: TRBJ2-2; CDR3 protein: CASSIADLNTGELFF; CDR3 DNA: TGTGCCAGTAGTATAGCAGACCTTAACACCGGGGAGCTGTTTTTT
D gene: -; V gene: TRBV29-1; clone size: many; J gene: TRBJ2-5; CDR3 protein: CSVRRASGETQYF; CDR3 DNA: TGCAGCGTGAGGCGGGCATCTGGAGAGACCCAGTACTTC
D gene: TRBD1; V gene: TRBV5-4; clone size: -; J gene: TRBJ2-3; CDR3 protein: CASSCDRGRADTQYF; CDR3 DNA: TGTGCCAGCAGCTGTGACAGGGGGCGAGCAGATACGCAGTATTTT
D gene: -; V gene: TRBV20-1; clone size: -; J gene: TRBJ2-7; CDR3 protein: CSVRGSTGNEYEQYF; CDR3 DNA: TGCAGTGTTAGAGGTTCTACAGGGAACGAATACGAGCAGTACTTC
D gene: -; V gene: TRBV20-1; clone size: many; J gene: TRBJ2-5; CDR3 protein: CSARGALETQYF; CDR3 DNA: TGCAGTGCTAGGGGGGCCTTAGAGACCCAGTACTTC
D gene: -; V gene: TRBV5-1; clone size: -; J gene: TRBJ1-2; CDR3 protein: CASSLERVNYGYTF; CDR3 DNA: TGCGCCAGCAGCTTGGAGCGAGTTAACTATGGCTACACCTTC
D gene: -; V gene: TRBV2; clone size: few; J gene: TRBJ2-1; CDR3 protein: CASMETSPGGYEQFF; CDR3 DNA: TGTGCCAGCATGGAGACTAGCCCGGGGGGCTATGAGCAGTTCTTC
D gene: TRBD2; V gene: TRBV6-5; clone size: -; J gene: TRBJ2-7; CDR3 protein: CASSQPSGLGEQYF; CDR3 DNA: TGTGCCAGCAGTCAGCCTAGCGGCCTTGGGGAGCAGTACTTC
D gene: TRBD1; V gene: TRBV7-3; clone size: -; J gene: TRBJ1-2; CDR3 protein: CASSPGIETGVGYTF; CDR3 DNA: TGTGCCAGCAGCCCCGGCATCGAGACAGGGGTCGGCTACACCTTC
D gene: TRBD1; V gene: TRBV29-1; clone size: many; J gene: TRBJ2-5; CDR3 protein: CSVAGGEGQETQYF; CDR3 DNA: TGCAGCGTGGCAGGGGGAGAGGGCCAAGAGACCCAGTACTTC
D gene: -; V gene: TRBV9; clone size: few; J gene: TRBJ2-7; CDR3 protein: CASSVASGTYEQYF; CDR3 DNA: TGTGCCAGCAGCGTAGCTTCAGGTACCTACGAGCAGTACTTC
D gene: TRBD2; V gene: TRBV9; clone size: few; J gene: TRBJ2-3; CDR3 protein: CASSVVAGATDTQYF; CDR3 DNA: TGTGCCAGCAGCGTAGTAGCGGGAGCCACAGATACGCAGTATTTT
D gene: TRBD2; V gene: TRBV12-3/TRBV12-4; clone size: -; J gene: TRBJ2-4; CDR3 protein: CASSLGGKIQYF; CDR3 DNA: TGTGCCAGCAGTTTGGGGGGGAAAATTCAGTACTTC
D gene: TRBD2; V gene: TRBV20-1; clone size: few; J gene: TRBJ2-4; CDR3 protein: CSARRRGLAVNIQYF; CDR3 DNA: TGCAGTGCTAGAAGAAGGGGACTAGCGGTAAACATTCAGTACTTC
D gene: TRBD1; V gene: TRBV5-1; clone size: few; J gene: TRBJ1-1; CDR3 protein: CASSLGSGQGIAEAFF; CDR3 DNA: TGCGCCAGCAGCTTGGGTTCGGGACAGGGGATCGCTGAAGCTTTCTTT
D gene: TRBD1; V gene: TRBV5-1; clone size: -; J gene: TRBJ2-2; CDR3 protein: CASSSSGTGAGELFF; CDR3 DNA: TGCGCCAGCAGCTCATCCGGGACAGGGGCCGGGGAGCTGTTTTTT
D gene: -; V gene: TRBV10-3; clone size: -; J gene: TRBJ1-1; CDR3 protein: CAIRITALNTEAFF; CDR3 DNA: TGTGCCATCAGGATAACAGCGTTGAACACTGAAGCTTTCTTT
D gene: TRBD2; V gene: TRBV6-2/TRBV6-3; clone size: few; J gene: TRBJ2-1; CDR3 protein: CASSHSGTNSYNEQFF; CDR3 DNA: TGTGCCAGCAGTCATAGCGGGACGAACTCCTACAATGAGCAGTTCTTC
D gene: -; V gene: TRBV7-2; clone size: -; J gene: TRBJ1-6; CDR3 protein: CASSLEGTLNF; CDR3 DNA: TGTGCCAGCAGCTTAGAGGGGACCCTCAACTTT
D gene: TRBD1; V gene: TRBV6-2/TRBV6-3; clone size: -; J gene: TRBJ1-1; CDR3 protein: CASTIPQGGEAFF; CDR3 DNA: TGTGCCAGCACTATTCCACAGGGGGGTGAAGCTTTCTTT
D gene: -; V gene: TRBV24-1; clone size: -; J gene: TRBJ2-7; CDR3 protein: CAIPDKSYEQYF; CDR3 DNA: TGTGCCATCCCGGACAAATCCTACGAGCAGTACTTC
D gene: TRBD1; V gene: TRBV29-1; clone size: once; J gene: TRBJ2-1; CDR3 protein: CSVRQGPTYEQFF; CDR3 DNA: TGCAGCGTTAGACAGGGACCCACCTACGAGCAGTTCTTC
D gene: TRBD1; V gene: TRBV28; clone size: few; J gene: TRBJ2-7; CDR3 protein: CASLDRVVYEQYF; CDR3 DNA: TGTGCCAGCCTCGACAGGGTGGTCTACGAGCAGTACTTC
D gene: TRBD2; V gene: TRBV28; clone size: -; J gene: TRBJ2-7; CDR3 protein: CASSLSGGRDEQYF; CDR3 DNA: TGTGCCAGCAGCCTCTCGGGGGGGAGGGACGAGCAGTACTTC